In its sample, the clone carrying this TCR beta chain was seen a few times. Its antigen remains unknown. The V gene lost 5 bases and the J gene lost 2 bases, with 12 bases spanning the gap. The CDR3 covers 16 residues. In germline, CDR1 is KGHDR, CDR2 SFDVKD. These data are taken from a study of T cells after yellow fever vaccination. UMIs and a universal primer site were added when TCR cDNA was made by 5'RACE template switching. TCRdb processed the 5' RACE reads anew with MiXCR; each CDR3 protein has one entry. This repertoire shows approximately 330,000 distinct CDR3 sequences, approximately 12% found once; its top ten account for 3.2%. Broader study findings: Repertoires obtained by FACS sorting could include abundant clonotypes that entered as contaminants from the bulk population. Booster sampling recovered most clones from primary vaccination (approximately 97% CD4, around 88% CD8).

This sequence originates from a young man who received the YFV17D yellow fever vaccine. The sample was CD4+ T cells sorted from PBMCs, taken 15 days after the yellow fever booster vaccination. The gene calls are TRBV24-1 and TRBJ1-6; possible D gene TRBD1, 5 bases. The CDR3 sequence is CATSVRDRPYNSPLHF. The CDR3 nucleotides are TGTGCCACCAGTGTCCGGGACCGCCCCTATAATTCACCCCTCCACTTT.